Shown below are 15 T cell receptor beta chains from a single sample sequenced in a study of OX40 agonist ivuxolimab in advanced cancers. Method: immunoSEQ multiplex PCR; TCRdb's copy keeps in-frame clones and lacks some. Here the sample spans roughly 92,000 clones, about 90% being singletons. Sequences were derived from CD4+ or CD8+ T cells sorted from blood, sampled in a trial of the OX40 agonist ivuxolimab. The source is an adult with an advanced solid tumor such as melanoma, head and neck, liver or kidney cancer.

The rearrangement joins TRBV10-3 to TRBJ1-1; TRBD1 matches 9 bases. V lost 10 bases, J lost 4 bases, and 7 bases stayed unmatched. The CDR3 is 13 residues long. Germline assignment: CDR1 ENHRY and CDR2 SYGVKD. In nucleotides, the CDR3 is TGTGCCACAGACAGGGGGTTGACCACTGAAGCTTTCTTT. It codes for CATDRGLTTEAFF.

The chain carries TRBV27 and TRBJ2-3; the match to TRBD2 covers 7 bases. Per the germline V gene, CDR1 is MNHEY and CDR2 is SMNVEV (reference sequence). This CDR3 is built from 15 residues. The V and J ends lost 5 bases and 2 bases, in that order; junction bases with no gene match: 7. The CDR3 bases are TGTGCCAGCAGTCCAGCGGGACGGAACACAGATACGCAGTATTTT. Encoded protein: CASSPAGRNTDTQYF.

This chain links TRBV9 with TRBJ2-3, with a possible D match to TRBD1 (6 bases). The CDR3 has 15 residues. Germline assignment: CDR1 SGDLS and CDR2 YYNGEE. V was trimmed by 4 bases and J by 2 bases, leaving 14 bases between them. The CDR3 DNA reads TGTGCCAGCAGCCCGTCCCAGGGGTACACAGATACGCAGTATTTT. Protein product: CASSPSQGYTDTQYF.

CDR3 DNA: TGTGCCAGCAGCCCCTCTCCGGGACGAGCTTACAATGAGCAGTTCTTC. Its translation is CASSPSPGRAYNEQFF. This chain uses TRBV7-3 with TRBJ2-1; D could derive from TRBD1 or TRBD2 (5 bases each). Per germline, CDR1 SGHTA and CDR2 FQGTGA. This CDR3 contains 16 residues. Trimming cost V 5 bases and J 4 bases, with 18 bases left between them.

The chain has TRBV5-4 and TRBJ2-1; tentative D call: TRBD2 (6 bases). In germline, CDR1 is SGHNT, CDR2 YYREEE (reference sequence). Trimming cost V 2 bases and J 3 bases, with 9 bases left between them. The CDR3 consists of 14 residues. The CDR3 reads CASSLAGDYNEQFF. Here the CDR3 DNA reads TGTGCCAGCAGCTTAGCGGGCGACTACAATGAGCAGTTCTTC.

V is TRBV10-3 and J is TRBJ2-1, with D uncertain. The CDR3 contains 12 residues. Germline lookup yields CDR1 ENHRY and CDR2 SYGVKD. V gave up 4 bases and J gave up 9 bases, with 10 bases separating them. CDR3 loop: CAISVEGSEQFF. In DNA form, the CDR3 reads TGTGCCATCAGTGTTGAAGGTAGTGAGCAGTTCTTC.

The V and J genes are TRBV4-2 and TRBJ2-7, with 9 bases matching TRBD1. Germline lookup yields CDR1 LGHNA and CDR2 YNFKEQ. The V gene end was trimmed by 4 bases and the J gene end by 8 bases; junction bases not matched to a gene: 6. The CDR3 is 13 amino acids. This chain's CDR3 is CASSPQGQGQQYF. The CDR3 DNA reads TGTGCCAGCAGCCCCCAAGGACAGGGGCAGCAGTACTTC.

The chain has TRBV15 and TRBJ1-5, with D perhaps TRBD1 (5 bases). V was pared by 4 bases and J by 0 bases, with 16 bases between. The germline V gene encodes CDR1 LNHNV and CDR2 YYDKDF (reference sequence). This CDR3 is 17 amino acids long. For the CDR3, the DNA is TGTGCCACCAGCACTCGCGGGGGGATCCCTAGCAATCAGCCCCAGCATTTT. The encoded protein is CATSTRGGIPSNQPQHF.

This chain uses TRBV9 with TRBJ2-1; D gene ambiguous. CDR3 size: 14 residues. Trimming stripped 0 bases from V and 4 bases from J, with 8 bases between. Germline loops: CDR1 SGDLS, CDR2 YYNGEE. CDR3 amino acids: CASSVAWKYNEQFF. The CDR3 DNA is TGTGCCAGCAGCGTAGCATGGAAGTACAATGAGCAGTTCTTC. The full variable domain, completed using reference TRBV9 and TRBJ2-1, is DSGVTQTPKHLITATGQRVTLRCSPRSGDLSVYWYQQSLDQGLQFLIQYYNGEERAKGNILERFSAQQFPDLHSELNLSSLELGDSALYFCASSVAWKYNEQFFGPGTRLTVL.

The gene calls are TRBV9 and TRBJ2-7; D unresolved. The CDR3 is made up of 12 amino acids. CDR1 and CDR2 (germline): SGDLS, YYNGEE. With 3 bases removed from V and 1 base from J, the gap between germline ends came to 5 bases. The CDR3 is CASSGESYEQYF. In nucleotides, the CDR3 is TGTGCCAGCAGCGGGGAATCCTACGAGCAGTACTTC.

The chain recombines TRBV4-1 with TRBJ2-7, with 8 bases lining up with TRBD2. V lost 3 bases and J lost 3; bases outside the gene matches: 7. The germline V gene has CDR1 MGHRA and CDR2 YSYEKL. This CDR3 comprises 15 residues. CDR3 coding DNA: TGCGCCAGCAGCCACGGGGTAGCGGGGCACTACGAGCAGTACTTC. This encodes CASSHGVAGHYEQYF.

This clone has ten or more counts. The rearrangement joins TRBV14 to TRBJ1-4, with D unclear. Germline V lookup: CDR1 SGHDN, CDR2 FVKESK. Between the trimmed V and J ends, which lost 2 bases and 0 bases, there was a span of 13 bases. The CDR3 totals 17 residues. Written as DNA, the CDR3 is TGTGCCAGCAGCCAACTGGGCCTAGGGACAACTAATGAAAAACTGTTTTTT. Translation: CASSQLGLGTTNEKLFF.

The chain uses TRBV30 and TRBJ1-4, with D unclear. Per germline, CDR1 GTSNPN and CDR2 SVGIG (reference sequence). CDR3 length: 14 residues. The CDR3 is CASERGLVNEKLFF. DNA for the CDR3: TGTGCGTCGGAGAGAGGCCTGGTTAATGAAAAACTGTTTTTT.

This sequence joins TRBV27 and TRBJ2-7; 8 nucleotides match TRBD2. The CDR3 consists of 16 residues. Germline lookup yields CDR1 MNHEY and CDR2 SMNVEV (reference sequence). The trim removed 6 bases at V and 4 bases at J, leaving 14 bases unmatched. The CDR3 DNA follows: TGTGCCAGCAGCCCTTCGCCAGCGGGAGTTGGGTACGAGCAGTACTTC. It specifies CASSPSPAGVGYEQYF.

This rearrangement joins TRBV27 to TRBJ1-6; 9 bases are a match to TRBD1. V trimming: 1 base; J trimming: 6 bases; junction bases outside the gene matches: 1. The CDR3 has 15 residues. Germline CDR1 reads MNHEY; CDR2 reads SMNVEV (reference sequence). In DNA, the CDR3 is TGTGCCAGCAGTTTATGGACAGGGGTTAATTCACCCCTCCACTTT. Amino acid sequence: CASSLWTGVNSPLHF.